This entry lists 10 T cell receptor beta chains sequenced from one sample in a study of blood T cell repertoires in COVID-19. Using immunoSEQ multiplex PCR, the repertoire was profiled, and TCRdb retains in-frame clones only, with some absent. The sample lists around 79,000 clones; about 83% were seen once. Sequenced: peripheral blood. These TCRs come from a woman aged 55-70 years with acute or convalescent COVID-19.

This chain uses TRBV30 with TRBJ1-4; 7 bases map to TRBD1. Germline CDR1 reads GTSNPN; CDR2 reads SVGIG (reference sequence). The CDR3 totals 14 residues. With V trimmed by 3 bases and J by 2 bases, 3 bases remained unmatched. The CDR3 region has the DNA TGTGCCTGGAGCCCGACAGGGACTAATGAAAAACTGTTTTTT. Translating it yields CAWSPTGTNEKLFF.

The V call is TRBV14, the J call TRBJ2-7; no reliable D call. This CDR3 comprises 13 residues. V lost 0 bases, J lost 4 bases, and 7 bases lay in between. Per the germline V gene, CDR1 is SGHDN and CDR2 is FVKESK. The chain's CDR3 is CASSQDQMYEQYF. In DNA form, the CDR3 reads TGTGCCAGCAGCCAAGATCAGATGTACGAGCAGTACTTC.

The CDR3 DNA sequence: TGCGCCAGCAGCTTGGACACAGGGGCGGCTGGCTACACCTTC. Its protein product is CASSLDTGAAGYTF. The chain combines TRBV5-1 with TRBJ1-2, with TRBD1 identical over 7 bases. There are 14 residues in the CDR3. Germline V gene data show CDR1 as SGHRS and CDR2 as YFSETQ. The trim removed 0 bases at V and 7 bases at J, leaving 6 bases unmatched.

The chain joins TRBV11-3 to TRBJ2-7; perhaps TRBD1 as D (6 bases). V was pared by 3 bases and J by 6 bases, with 12 bases between. Germline V gene sequence: CDR1 SGHNT, CDR2 YENEEA. This CDR3 is 13 amino acids long. The chain's CDR3 is CASSFGRGSEQYF. The CDR3 nucleotides read TGTGCCAGCAGCTTCGGCAGGGGCTCCGAGCAGTACTTC. The whole variable domain, filled in from reference TRBV11-3 and TRBJ2-7, reads EAGVVQSPRYKIIEKKQPVAFWCNPISGHNTLYWYLQNLGQGPELLIRYENEEAVDDSQLPKDRFSAERLKGVDSTLKIQPAELGDSAVYLCASSFGRGSEQYFGPGTRLTVT.

This sequence joins TRBV11-2 and TRBJ1-1, with TRBD1 matching 10 bases. V trimming: 3 bases; J trimming: 4 bases; junction bases outside the gene matches: 2. Germline CDR1 and CDR2: SGHAT and FQNNGV. CDR3 size: 14 residues. The CDR3: CASSLDRGGTEAFF. DNA for the CDR3: TGTGCCAGCAGCTTGGACAGGGGGGGCACTGAAGCTTTCTTT.

This clone has only one observation. CDR3 residues: CASSVGAGLYGYTF. CDR3 sequence (DNA): TGTGCCAGTAGTGTGGGTGCGGGTCTCTATGGCTACACCTTC. This chain uses TRBV19 with TRBJ1-2; no clear D. Trimming removed 5 bases from V and 4 bases from J, with 14 bases in between. The CDR3 has 14 residues. Germline CDR1 and CDR2: LNHDA and SQIVND (reference sequence).

The V call is TRBV19, the J call TRBJ2-2; 8 bases line up with TRBD1. The germline gives CDR1 LNHDA, CDR2 SQIVND (reference sequence). This CDR3 has 17 residues. V trimming: 5 bases; J trimming: 2 bases; junction bases outside the gene matches: 10. CDR3 loop: CASSAAQGVFNTGELFF. CDR3 nucleotides: TGTGCCAGTAGTGCAGCACAGGGGGTCTTTAACACCGGGGAGCTGTTTTTT.

V gene TRBV5-1 combines with J gene TRBJ1-4; a weak D match, TRBD1 (6 bases). The germline gives CDR1 SGHRS, CDR2 YFSETQ. The CDR3 spans 14 residues. V lost 2 bases and J lost 6, with 11 bases in between. The CDR3 bases are TGCGCCAGCAGCTTAGGGGGATTTGATGAAAAACTGTTTTTT. Amino acid sequence: CASSLGGFDEKLFF.

The chain is built from TRBV10-3 and TRBJ1-1; weak D call: TRBD1 (5 bases). V was trimmed by 6 bases and J by 0 bases, leaving 11 bases between them. This CDR3 spans 14 amino acids. The germline V gene has CDR1 ENHRY and CDR2 SYGVKD. CDR3 amino acids: CAIRRTDMNTEAFF. Written as DNA, the CDR3 is TGTGCCATCAGGAGGACGGACATGAACACTGAAGCTTTCTTT.

J is TRBJ2-1 and V is TRBV19, with 13 bases fitting TRBD2. Germline lookup yields CDR1 LNHDA and CDR2 SQIVND (reference sequence). The CDR3 is 15 amino acids. With V trimmed by 4 bases and J by 4 bases, 1 base remained unmatched. CDR3 nucleotide sequence: TGTGCCAGTAGTAAGACTAGCGGGGGGTACAATGAGCAGTTCTTC. This translates into CASSKTSGGYNEQFF.